This entry lists 4 T cell receptor beta chains sequenced from one sample in a study of T cell repertoires in ileal Crohn's disease. The assay was immunoSEQ multiplex PCR, and TCRdb's table has in-frame clones only and misses some. The sample shows roughly 16,000 clones, around 93% of them seen only once. Sequencing was performed on ileal tissue. The receptors were sampled from an adult with Crohn's disease.

This chain connects TRBV6-1 to TRBJ2-3, with 7 bases matching TRBD1. V lost 6 bases to trimming and J lost 3 bases; unmatched junction nucleotides: 12. The germline V gene has CDR1 MNHNS and CDR2 SASEGT. The CDR3 is made up of 16 amino acids. CDR3: CASSERRQGGTDTQYF. The CDR3 bases are TGTGCCAGCAGCGAACGTCGACAGGGCGGGACAGATACGCAGTATTTT.

V usage is TRBV7-8 and J usage is TRBJ1-2, with D maybe TRBD1 (6 bases). V was trimmed by 5 bases and J by 8 bases, leaving 18 bases between them. The CDR3 loop spans 14 amino acids. Germline V gene lookup returns CDR1 SGHVS and CDR2 FQNEAQ. For the CDR3, the DNA is TGTGCCAGCAGCCACCCCGGGACATCGGGGGGCTACACCTTC. It yields the protein CASSHPGTSGGYTF.

This chain joins TRBV7-2 and TRBJ1-4; D is uncertain. This CDR3 has 14 amino acids. V lost 2 bases and J 7 bases, leaving 11 bases between the germline ends. The germline CDR1 and CDR2 sequences are SGHTA and FQGNSA. CDR3: CASSLRFGGEKLFF. The CDR3 nucleotides read TGTGCCAGCAGCTTAAGGTTTGGCGGTGAAAAACTGTTTTTT.

The J gene is TRBJ2-7, the V gene TRBV14; 7 nucleotides line up with TRBD1. The ends lost 0 bases at V and 2 bases at J; junction bases unmatched: 7. The CDR3 is 16 residues long. The germline CDR1 and CDR2 sequences are SGHDN and FVKESK. The CDR3 protein is CASSQDLERGPYEQYF. CDR3 nucleotide sequence: TGTGCCAGCAGCCAAGATTTGGAAAGGGGGCCCTACGAGCAGTACTTC.